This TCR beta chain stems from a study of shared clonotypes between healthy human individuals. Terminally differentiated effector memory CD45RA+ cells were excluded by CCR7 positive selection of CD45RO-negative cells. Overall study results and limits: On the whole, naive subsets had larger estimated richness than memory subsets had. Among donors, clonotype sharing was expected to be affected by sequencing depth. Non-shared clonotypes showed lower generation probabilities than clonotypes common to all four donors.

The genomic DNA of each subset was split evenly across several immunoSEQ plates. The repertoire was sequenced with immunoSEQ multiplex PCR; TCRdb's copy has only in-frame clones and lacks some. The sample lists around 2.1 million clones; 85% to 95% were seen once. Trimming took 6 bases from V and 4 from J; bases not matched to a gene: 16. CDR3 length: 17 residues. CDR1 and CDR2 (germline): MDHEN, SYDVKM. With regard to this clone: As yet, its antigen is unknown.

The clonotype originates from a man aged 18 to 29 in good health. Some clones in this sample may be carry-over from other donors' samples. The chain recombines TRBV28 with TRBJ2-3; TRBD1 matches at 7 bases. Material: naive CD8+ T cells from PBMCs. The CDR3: CASRHTSDRVGADTQYF. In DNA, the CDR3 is TGTGCCAGCAGACACACCTCTGACAGGGTCGGGGCAGATACGCAGTATTTT.